A selection of T cell receptor beta chains follows, all from one sample in a study of cytomegalovirus exposure and HLA in healthy donors. TCRdb keeps only in-frame clones here, not all; method: immunoSEQ multiplex PCR. The data hold more than 95,000 clones, with around 89% observed a single time. Sample: PBMCs. These receptors were obtained from a man between 18 and 35 years old in good health and CMV-seronegative. CDR3s include the opening cysteine and the closing phenylalanine or tryptophan. A D gene is named only where the DNA matches it firmly. Clone size is not always given. Where it is, it says once, few, many or a class for expanded clones.

j_call	d_call	v_call	clone_size	cdr3_nt	cdr3_aa
TRBJ1-5	TRBD1	TRBV19	once	TGTGCCAGTACGAGCGGACAGGCGGGCAATCAGCCCCAGCATTTT	CASTSGQAGNQPQHF
TRBJ1-5	TRBD1	TRBV19	NA	TGTGCCAGTAGTACCACAGGGGATCAGCCCCAGCATTTT	CASSTTGDQPQHF
TRBJ2-7	NA	TRBV11-2	NA	TGTGCCAGCAGCTTAGGTTGGGAGGACTACGAGCAGTACTTC	CASSLGWEDYEQYF
TRBJ1-2	NA	TRBV28	NA	TGTGCCAGCAAGGACAGCGGTATAAACTATGGCTACACCTTC	CASKDSGINYGYTF
TRBJ2-1	NA	TRBV6-4	NA	TGTGCCAGCAGTGAGGTTCCAGGGGCCTCTGGTAAATACAATGAGCAGTTCTTC	CASSEVPGASGKYNEQFF
TRBJ2-1	TRBD2	TRBV5-1	NA	TGCGCCAGCAGTCGACTAGCGGGAGCTTACAATGAGCAGTTCTTC	CASSRLAGAYNEQFF
TRBJ2-7	NA	TRBV7-2	NA	TGTGCCAGCAGCTTAGCTCGGGTTTACGAGCAGTACTTC	CASSLARVYEQYF
TRBJ2-1	TRBD2	TRBV7-8	NA	TGTGCCAGCAGCCCATTCCGGAGCGGGAGAATCTACAATGAGCAGTTCTTC	CASSPFRSGRIYNEQFF
TRBJ1-4	NA	TRBV25-1	NA	TGTGCCAGCACGGAGGGAGGGGCAAACGAAAAACTGTTTTTT	CASTEGGANEKLFF
TRBJ1-1	NA	TRBV11-3	NA	TGTGCCAGCACCCTATTCGGGGGGCCGGGGGGCACTGAAGCTTTCTTT	CASTLFGGPGGTEAFF
TRBJ1-2	TRBD1	TRBV27	NA	TGTGCCAGCAGTAAGGGACAGGGTGACGGCTACACCTTC	CASSKGQGDGYTF
TRBJ1-1	NA	TRBV5-5	NA	TGTGCCAGCAGCTTGGTGATGCGGAACACTGAAGCTTTCTTT	CASSLVMRNTEAFF
TRBJ1-2	TRBD1	TRBV28	NA	TGTGCCAGCAGTGAAGGACAGGGGTCGGGTGGCTACACCTTC	CASSEGQGSGGYTF
TRBJ2-7	NA	TRBV10-2	few	TGCGCCACCCAGCCCGGACTCTTCGAGCAGTACTTC	CATQPGLFEQYF
TRBJ1-4	TRBD1	TRBV6-5	NA	TGTGCCAGCAGTGTATCAGGGGGTCGTGAAAAACTGTTTTTT	CASSVSGGREKLFF
TRBJ2-7	NA	TRBV27	NA	TGTGCCAGCAGTAGCCTGGGGACATTTACCTACGAGCAGTACTTC	CASSSLGTFTYEQYF
TRBJ2-1	NA	TRBV28	NA	TGTGCCAGCAGTTGGATCCAGAGGGATGAGCAGTTCTTC	CASSWIQRDEQFF
TRBJ1-6	NA	TRBV15	NA	TGTGCCACCAGCAGAGACGCCGGGTTAAGCTCCTATAATTCACCCCTCCACTTT	CATSRDAGLSSYNSPLHF
TRBJ2-7	TRBD2	TRBV9	NA	TGTGCCAGCAGCGCCGCGGGGGAATCCTACGAGCAGTACTTC	CASSAAGESYEQYF
TRBJ2-1	TRBD2	TRBV7-9	NA	TGTGCCAGCAGCCGCGGCGGGGGGAGTGCCTACAATGAGCAGTTCTTC	CASSRGGGSAYNEQFF
TRBJ2-1	TRBD2	TRBV2	NA	TGTGCCAGCAGTGACTCCCGTCTAGCGGGAGGGGACAATGAGCAGTTCTTC	CASSDSRLAGGDNEQFF
TRBJ1-2	NA	TRBV4-3	NA	TGCGCCAGCAGCCAAGATCCGGGCAGGGGCTATGGCTACACCTTC	CASSQDPGRGYGYTF
TRBJ2-7	NA	TRBV13	NA	TGTGCCAGCAGCTCCCCGGGCCCCAAGGGGAAAAACGAGCAGTACTTC	CASSSPGPKGKNEQYF
TRBJ1-2	TRBD1	TRBV10-2	NA	TGCGCCAGCAGTGCCCCGAGGACAGGGCCTTATGGCTACACCTTC	CASSAPRTGPYGYTF
TRBJ1-2	TRBD1	TRBV7-9	NA	TGTGCCAGCAGAGCCGGGACAGGTTATTATGGCTACACCTTC	CASRAGTGYYGYTF
TRBJ2-3	TRBD2	TRBV27	NA	TGTGCCAGCAGCCAAAACGAGGGACTAGCGGGGGGATCAGATACGCAGTATTTT	CASSQNEGLAGGSDTQYF
TRBJ1-1	NA	TRBV5-1	NA	TGCGCCAGCAGCTTGGAAGGGCGGGTGGGCTCTGAAGCTTTCTTT	CASSLEGRVGSEAFF
TRBJ2-1	TRBD1	TRBV18	few	TGTGCCAGCTCACCATCCGGGACAGGGGTTTACAATGAGCAGTTCTTC	CASSPSGTGVYNEQFF
TRBJ1-1	TRBD1	TRBV5-4	NA	TGTGCCAGCAGCCCTACAGGGGCGCGCACTGAAGCTTTCTTT	CASSPTGARTEAFF
TRBJ1-5	NA	TRBV5-1	NA	TGCGCCAGCAGCCAACGACTAGGGACTGCGAGCAATCAGCCCCAGCATTTT	CASSQRLGTASNQPQHF
TRBJ2-5	NA	TRBV28	NA	TGTGCCAGCAGTTCCCAGACAGCCCGGTCGGACTTC	CASSSQTARSDF
TRBJ1-3	NA	TRBV7-6	NA	TGTGCCAGCAGCTTAGTGGCGGACACATCTGGAAACACCATATATTTT	CASSLVADTSGNTIYF
TRBJ1-1	NA	TRBV5-6	once	TGTGCCAGCAGTCAACCTCGGGGCTCAGGGGCTGAAGCTTTCTTT	CASSQPRGSGAEAFF
TRBJ2-1	TRBD2	TRBV9	NA	TGTGCCAGCAGCGAGGCGGGGGGGCCCTACAATGAGCAGTTCTTC	CASSEAGGPYNEQFF
TRBJ2-7	NA	TRBV5-1	once	TGCGCCAGCAGCTTGGCGGGGAGTGAGCAGTACTTC	CASSLAGSEQYF
TRBJ2-1	NA	TRBV6-4	once	TGTGCCAGCAGTGACTCAGGGGGAGGGCCATGGGAGCAGTTCTTC	CASSDSGGGPWEQFF
TRBJ2-7	TRBD1	TRBV30	NA	TGTGCCTGGAGTGGGGACAGGGACTGCGAGCAGTACTTC	CAWSGDRDCEQYF
TRBJ1-5	NA	TRBV6-5	NA	TGTGCCAGCAGCCGGACAGTCATCTTGGGTCCCCAGCATTTT	CASSRTVILGPQHF
TRBJ1-1	NA	TRBV4-3	NA	TGCGCCAGCAGCCAAGATAGCAGGGTCCCCACTGAAGCTTTCTTT	CASSQDSRVPTEAFF
TRBJ2-7	TRBD1	TRBV7-9	NA	TGTGCCAGCAGCTCACCGGGACAGGGGTCCCACGAGCAGTACTTC	CASSSPGQGSHEQYF
TRBJ1-6	NA	TRBV28	NA	TGTGCCAGCAGTTTAGCATCGGCGGGGGGGAATTCACCCCTCCACTTT	CASSLASAGGNSPLHF
TRBJ2-1	TRBD1	TRBV10-3	NA	TGTGCCATCAGTGATGAGACAGGGGAGCAGTTCTTC	CAISDETGEQFF
TRBJ2-5	NA	TRBV6-5	NA	TGTGCCAGCAGTTATCGCAGAAACCAAGAGACCCAGTACTTC	CASSYRRNQETQYF
TRBJ1-3	TRBD1	TRBV7-2	NA	TGTGCCAGCAGCACAGGGGGGGGTAGTGGAAACACCATATATTTT	CASSTGGGSGNTIYF
TRBJ1-5	NA	TRBV28	NA	TGTGCCAGCAGTCGGACTCCGAGCAATCAGCCCCAGCATTTT	CASSRTPSNQPQHF
TRBJ1-2	TRBD1	TRBV15	NA	TGTGCCACCAGCAGCGCGTCGACAGGGGGACGCTATGGCTACACCTTC	CATSSASTGGRYGYTF
TRBJ2-1	TRBD2	TRBV5-1	NA	TGCGCCAGCAGCTACTCTACCGGGACTAGCGGTGTATTCAATGAGCAGTTCTTC	CASSYSTGTSGVFNEQFF
TRBJ2-4	TRBD1	TRBV6-5	NA	TGTGCCAGCAGTTACGAGTCAGGGGGCCTAAACATTCAGTACTTC	CASSYESGGLNIQYF
TRBJ2-7	NA	TRBV27	NA	TGTGCCAGCAGTTTATCGGGGAGAGGCTACGAGCAGTACTTC	CASSLSGRGYEQYF
TRBJ1-1	NA	TRBV7-9	NA	TGTGCCAGCAGCTTATTGGCTTACACTGAAGCTTTCTTT	CASSLLAYTEAFF
TRBJ2-1	TRBD2	TRBV5-1	once	TGCGCCAGCAGTAAGGGACTAGGACTTTTATTCTTC	CASSKGLGLLFF
TRBJ1-1	TRBD1	TRBV27	once	TGTGCCAGCAGTTTAATGGGACAGGGTTTGGCTGAAGCTTTCTTT	CASSLMGQGLAEAFF
TRBJ2-1	TRBD2	TRBV6-1	NA	TGTGCCAGCAGTGAAAGGGGGACTAGCGGGAGAGGGGGCAATGAGCAGTTCTTC	CASSERGTSGRGGNEQFF